Following are 13 T cell receptor beta chains from one sample sequenced in a study of blood T cell repertoires in COVID-19. Repertoires were generated with immunoSEQ multiplex PCR, while TCRdb's copy carries only in-frame clones and drops some. The table lists hundreds of thousands of clones, around nine tenths of them singletons. The sequencing input was peripheral blood. The source of these receptors is a woman aged 18-35 years who had recovered from COVID-19.

CDR3 loop: CASSYYMAEQYV. The CDR3, as DNA: TGTGCCAGCAGTTACTACATGGCCGAGCAGTACGTC. The chain is built from TRBV6-2 or TRBV6-3 and TRBJ2-7; D remains unclear. CDR1 and CDR2 from the germline V gene are MNHEY and SVGEGT. V was trimmed by 1 base and J by 6 bases, leaving 7 bases between them. The CDR3 is made up of 12 amino acids.

The rearrangement links TRBV5-1 to TRBJ2-3, with D tentatively TRBD2 (6 bases). The CDR3 length is 15 residues. Trimming took off 0 bases at V and 2 bases at J, with 10 bases between the two ends. Germline V lookup: CDR1 SGHRS, CDR2 YFSETQ. CDR3 in amino acids: CASSLAGRTTDTQYF. CDR3 DNA: TGCGCCAGCAGCTTGGCCGGGAGAACCACAGATACGCAGTATTTT.

This clone was seen only once. The chain has TRBV7-2 and TRBJ2-3, with TRBD1 identical over 7 bases. The germline V gene has CDR1 SGHTA and CDR2 FQGNSA. Germline trimming cut 5 bases from V and 7 bases from J; bases unmatched to any gene: 12. The CDR3 runs to 15 residues. CDR3 DNA: TGTGCCAGCAGCGATACAGGGGCCCGACACAATACGCAGTATTTT. Protein: CASSDTGARHNTQYF.

This clone was observed once. V usage is TRBV24-1 and J usage is TRBJ2-1; unclear D gene. The germline V and J ends were trimmed by 3 bases and 11 bases, with 10 bases remaining between them. The CDR3 totals 12 residues. In germline, CDR1 is KGHDR, CDR2 SFDVKD. The CDR3 is CATSDPRSQQFF. CDR3 nucleotide sequence: TGTGCCACCAGTGATCCTAGGAGTCAGCAGTTCTTC.

The J gene is TRBJ1-1, the V gene TRBV7-2; 9 bases align to TRBD1. Trimming took 4 bases from V and 5 from J; bases not matched to a gene: 14. The CDR3 is made up of 17 amino acids. CDR1 is SGHTA, CDR2 FQGNSA, per germline. The CDR3 here is CASSYRGRRAGGTEAFF. The CDR3 coding sequence is TGTGCCAGCAGCTACAGGGGGCGGAGGGCCGGCGGAACTGAAGCTTTCTTT.

This chain uses TRBV10-1 with TRBJ1-1; D is possibly TRBD1 (6 bases). Germline CDR1 reads WNHNN; CDR2 reads SYGVQD (reference sequence). The V and J ends lost 11 bases and 3 bases respectively, with 16 bases between them. The CDR3 has 13 residues. This CDR3 reads CAVQQGPDTEAFF. The DNA of the CDR3 is TGCGCCGTTCAACAGGGACCGGACACTGAAGCTTTCTTT.

The chain recombines TRBV10-3 with TRBJ1-1; D gene ambiguous. Germline CDR1 ENHRY, CDR2 SYGVKD. The CDR3 consists of 12 residues. The V and J ends lost 0 bases and 10 bases respectively, with 9 bases between them. The DNA for the CDR3 is TGTGCCATCAGTGAGTCGCAGGCTGGAGCTTTCTTT. Translating it yields CAISESQAGAFF.

This chain uses TRBV19 with TRBJ2-1, with 9 bases lining up with TRBD2. The CDR3 totals 16 residues. CDR1 and CDR2 (germline): LNHDA, SQIVND (reference sequence). The V gene end was trimmed by 5 bases and the J gene end by 6 bases; junction bases not matched to a gene: 11. This CDR3 is CASSPKPGLALNEQFF. The DNA of the CDR3 is TGTGCCAGTAGTCCGAAACCGGGACTAGCACTCAATGAGCAGTTCTTC.

V gene TRBV5-6 combines with J gene TRBJ1-2, with D possibly being TRBD1 (5 bases). V gave up 0 bases and J gave up 3 bases, with 12 bases separating them. Per the germline V gene, CDR1 is SGHDT and CDR2 is YYEEEE. The CDR3 has 15 residues. The DNA of the CDR3 is TGTGCCAGCAGCTTGGTGCAGGGTTCATACTATGGCTACACCTTC. Its protein is CASSLVQGSYYGYTF.

V is TRBV5-4 and J is TRBJ2-7; TRBD2 is a possible D gene (6 bases). The CDR3 covers 16 residues. Trimming left V 0 bases short and J 5 bases short, with 18 bases between. CDR1 SGHNT and CDR2 YYREEE come from the germline V gene (reference sequence). CDR3 region: CASSLAGGMAFDEQYV. CDR3 coding DNA: TGTGCCAGCAGCTTGGCGGGCGGGATGGCTTTCGACGAGCAGTACGTC.

The V call is TRBV5-1, the J call TRBJ1-1; TRBD1 matches at 8 bases. J was trimmed by 1 base and V by 4 bases; bases with no gene match: 3. Germline V gene sequence: CDR1 SGHRS, CDR2 YFSETQ. There are 14 residues in the CDR3. This CDR3 is CASSTDRENTEAFF. The CDR3 nucleotides read TGCGCCAGCAGCACGGACAGGGAGAACACTGAAGCTTTCTTT.

The chain couples TRBV7-9 to TRBJ2-2; 8 nucleotides line up with TRBD2. Trimming cost V 11 bases and J 5 bases; bases outside gene matches: 7. The CDR3 length is 13 residues. Per germline, CDR1 SEHNR and CDR2 FQNEAQ (reference sequence). CDR3 nucleotide sequence: TGTGCCGGGTTAGCGGGAAGAACCGGGGAGCTGTTTTTT. Its translation: CAGLAGRTGELFF.

The gene calls are TRBV7-9 and TRBJ2-5; D gene unclear. The CDR3 runs 14 residues. V shed 5 bases and J shed 7 bases, with 17 bases lying between them. Germline V gene data show CDR1 as SEHNR and CDR2 as FQNEAQ (reference sequence). CDR3 in DNA: TGTGCCAGCAGCCCGTCCGAATCCTCAGGGACCCAGTACTTC. It encodes CASSPSESSGTQYF.